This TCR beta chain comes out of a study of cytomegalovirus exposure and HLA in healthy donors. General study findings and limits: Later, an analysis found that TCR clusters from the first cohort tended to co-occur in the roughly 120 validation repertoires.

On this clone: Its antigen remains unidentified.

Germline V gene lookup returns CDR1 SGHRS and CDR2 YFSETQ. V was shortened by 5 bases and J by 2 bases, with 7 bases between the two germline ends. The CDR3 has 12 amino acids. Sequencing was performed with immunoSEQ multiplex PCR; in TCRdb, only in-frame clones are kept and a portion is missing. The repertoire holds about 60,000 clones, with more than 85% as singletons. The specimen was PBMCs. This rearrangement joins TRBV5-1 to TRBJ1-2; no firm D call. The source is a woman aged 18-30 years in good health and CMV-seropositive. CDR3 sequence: CASRPYNYGYTF. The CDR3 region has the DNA TGCGCCAGCAGACCCTACAACTATGGCTACACCTTC.